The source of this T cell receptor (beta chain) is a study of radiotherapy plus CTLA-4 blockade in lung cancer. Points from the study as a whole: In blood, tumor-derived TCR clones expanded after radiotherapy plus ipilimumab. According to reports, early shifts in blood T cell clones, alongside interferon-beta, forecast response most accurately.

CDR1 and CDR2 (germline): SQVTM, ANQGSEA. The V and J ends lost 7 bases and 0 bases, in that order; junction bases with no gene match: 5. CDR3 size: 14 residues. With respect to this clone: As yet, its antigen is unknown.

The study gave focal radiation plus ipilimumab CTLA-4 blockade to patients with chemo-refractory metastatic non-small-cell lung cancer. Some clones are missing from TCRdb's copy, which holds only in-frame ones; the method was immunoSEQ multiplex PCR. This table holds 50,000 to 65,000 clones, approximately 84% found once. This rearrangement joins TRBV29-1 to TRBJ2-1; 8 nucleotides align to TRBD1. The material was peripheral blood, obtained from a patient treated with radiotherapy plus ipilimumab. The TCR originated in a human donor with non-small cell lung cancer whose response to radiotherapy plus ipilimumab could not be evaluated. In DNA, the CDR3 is TGCAGCGCTGGGACAGGAATCTCCTACAATGAGCAGTTCTTC. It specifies CSAGTGISYNEQFF.